This TCR beta chain appears in the sequencing data of a study of blood T cell repertoires in COVID-19. The method was immunoSEQ multiplex PCR; TCRdb's version includes in-frame clones alone and lacks a portion of them. The data contain 280,000 or so clones, approximately 85% of them seen just once; the ten biggest clones take up roughly 14%. Trimming stripped 7 bases from V and 0 bases from J, with 10 bases between. The CDR3 has 14 amino acids. CDR1 and CDR2 from the germline V gene are LNHDA and SQIVND (reference sequence). This clonotype was sampled from a human donor in a cohort sampled during active COVID-19. The chain recombines TRBV19 with TRBJ2-4; unclear D gene. The specimen was peripheral blood. In DNA, the CDR3 is TGTGCCAGTACTCCCCCCTTAGCCAAAAACATTCAGTACTTC. It translates to CASTPPLAKNIQYF.